This TCR beta chain was observed in a study of cytomegalovirus exposure and HLA in healthy donors. General study points: Across donors, sequencing depth was assumed by presence/absence analyses to be roughly uniform. TCR beta sequences numbering over 15,000 were associated with HLA alleles at 0.05 false discovery rate in a later analysis. Earlier findings revealed that most TCR beta V segments proved productive either about 87% or about 30% of the time.

V was cut by 2 bases and J by 5 bases, with 15 bases left in between. The CDR3 is made up of 15 amino acids. The germline gives CDR1 SGHTA, CDR2 FQGNSA. PCR primers comprised 60 Vbeta and 13 Jbeta primers. Sequenced by immunoSEQ multiplex PCR; TCRdb stores in-frame clones only, minus some. Among around 67,000 clones, roughly two thirds were seen once, and the ten largest hold about 3%. There are a few counts of this clone. Its antigen is unknown. The V and J genes are TRBV7-2 and TRBJ2-5; D is undetermined. Specimen: PBMCs. The sequence derives from a woman between 45 and 60 years old in good health and CMV-seronegative. This CDR3 is CASSLQAISSETQYF. The DNA for the CDR3 is TGTGCCAGCAGCTTACAGGCCATTAGTTCGGAGACCCAGTACTTC.